These 16 T cell receptor beta chains came from one sample sequenced in a study of human T cells and chemical hapten exposure. Time point here: patch test 1, 2 weeks after DPC sensitization. Treatment defined: therapeutic diphenylcyclopropenone sensitization with weekly scalp DPC. Each CDR3 protein is one row after TCRdb ran MiXCR on the RACE reads. Here the sample spans roughly 160,000 distinct CDR3 sequences, around 15% being singletons. This specimen consisted of whole blood, obtained in connection with sensitization to the hapten diphenylcyclopropenone (DPC). All receptors come from a woman younger than 45 with alopecia areata. Some clones in this sample may be carry-over from other donors' samples.

This clonotype has a handful of counts. The chain has TRBV10-3 and TRBJ2-6; D unresolved. Germline values: CDR1 ENHRY, CDR2 SYGVKD. The CDR3 extends over 15 amino acids. Deletions cut 3 bases from V and 0 bases from J, with 6 bases between. CDR3 region: CAISDGASGANVLTF. The CDR3 DNA follows: TGTGCCATCAGTGACGGAGCCTCTGGGGCCAACGTCCTGACTTTC.

This clonotype was detected many times. The gene calls are TRBV7-2 and TRBJ1-2, with D possibly being TRBD1 (5 bases). The V gene's germline CDR1 is SGHTA and CDR2 FQGNSA. The CDR3 contains 17 residues. V was clipped by 0 bases and J by 1 base, with 15 bases between them. CDR3 protein: CASSLASAGILNYGYTF. As DNA, the CDR3 is TGTGCCAGCAGCTTAGCGTCGGCAGGGATCCTTAACTATGGCTACACCTTC.

This clonotype was detected only a few times. The chain combines TRBV12-3 or TRBV12-4 with TRBJ1-3; 9 positions agree with TRBD1. The CDR3 is 14 residues long. V lost 6 bases and J lost 4; bases outside the gene matches: 4. CDR3 amino acids: CASSPGTGGNTIYF. DNA of the CDR3: TGTGCCAGCAGCCCAGGGACAGGGGGAAACACCATATATTTT.

The gene calls are TRBV6-6 and TRBJ2-1; 7 positions match TRBD1. Unmatched junction bases numbered 14, after V lost 5 bases and J lost 7 bases. Germline-derived CDR1 and CDR2 are MNHNY and SVGAGI (reference sequence). CDR3 length: 16 amino acids. This chain's CDR3 is CASSPRQGVTRNEQFF. The CDR3, as DNA: TGTGCCAGCAGTCCCCGCCAGGGGGTGACACGTAATGAGCAGTTCTTC.

The chain uses TRBV7-2 and TRBJ2-7, with 9 bases lining up with TRBD1. The CDR3 runs 12 residues. With V trimmed by 10 bases and J by 5 bases, 6 bases remained unmatched. Germline CDR1 SGHTA, CDR2 FQGNSA. CDR3 sequence reads: CAIRDREHEQYF. DNA of the CDR3: TGTGCCATACGGGACAGGGAACACGAGCAGTACTTC.

At least ten counts were recorded for this clonotype. The CDR3 region has the DNA TGTGCCAGCAGCCAAGCAGGCGCCTACAATGAGCAGTTCTTC. Its translation: CASSQAGAYNEQFF. The V call is TRBV3-1, the J call TRBJ2-1; no firm D call. V lost 1 base to trimming and J lost 2 bases, with 6 bases between them. Germline assignment: CDR1 LGHDT and CDR2 YNNKEL (reference sequence). CDR3 length: 14 amino acids.

This chain connects TRBV20-1 to TRBJ1-5; D call uncertain. The CDR3 consists of 13 residues. CDR1 and CDR2 (germline): DFQATT, SNEGSKA (reference sequence). V was trimmed by 5 bases and J by 7 bases, leaving 15 bases between them. Here the CDR3 reads CSAPANIGQPQHF. As DNA, the CDR3 is TGCAGTGCTCCCGCAAACATTGGACAGCCCCAGCATTTT.

The chain recombines TRBV20-1 with TRBJ2-4, with D perhaps TRBD2 (6 bases). CDR3 length: 15 amino acids. Germline lookup yields CDR1 DFQATT and CDR2 SNEGSKA (reference sequence). V lost 1 base and J 7 bases, leaving 17 bases between the germline ends. The CDR3 DNA is TGCAGTGCTAGAGTCAGATGGGCGGGGCTGAACATTCAGTACTTC. Its protein is CSARVRWAGLNIQYF.

The gene calls are TRBV19 and TRBJ1-5; perhaps TRBD1 as D (6 bases). The germline CDR1 and CDR2 sequences are LNHDA and SQIVND (reference sequence). This CDR3 has 16 amino acids. V lost 5 bases, J lost 1 base, and 15 bases lay in between. The CDR3 DNA follows: TGTGCCAGTAGTCTGGGGGGCATCCAGAGCAATCAGCCCCAGCATTTT. It specifies CASSLGGIQSNQPQHF.

In this sample, this clonotype turned up many times. The CDR3 sequence is CASTPTDRGRVGNTEAFF. The CDR3 DNA follows: TGTGCCAGCACCCCAACCGACAGGGGGCGGGTTGGGAACACTGAAGCTTTCTTT. This rearrangement joins TRBV7-8 to TRBJ1-1; 10 positions agree with TRBD1. Germline V lookup: CDR1 SGHVS, CDR2 FQNEAQ. CDR3 length: 18 amino acids. V was clipped by 7 bases and J by 1 base; unmatched bases: 15.

This clonotype was found a few times. The CDR3 region is CASSLDRVLPEAFF. The CDR3 nucleotides read TGTGCCAGCAGCTTGGACAGGGTGTTGCCTGAAGCTTTCTTT. This chain joins TRBV5-4 and TRBJ1-1; possible D gene TRBD1, 6 bases. The germline CDR1 and CDR2 sequences are SGHNT and YYREEE (reference sequence). Trimming took off 0 bases at V and 6 bases at J, with 12 bases between the two ends. The CDR3 runs to 14 residues.

Only a few counts were recorded for this clonotype. V usage is TRBV7-2 and J usage is TRBJ1-6, with D unclear. Trimming stripped 5 bases from V and 8 bases from J, with 10 bases between. The CDR3 runs to 13 residues. CDR1 SGHTA and CDR2 FQGNSA come from the germline V gene. The CDR3 reads CASSPAPDSPLHF. In nucleotides, the CDR3 is TGTGCCAGCAGCCCTGCACCTGATTCACCCCTCCACTTT.

This clonotype showed up just a few times. V is TRBV7-2 and J is TRBJ2-7; D is perhaps TRBD2 (6 bases). CDR3 length: 14 residues. The V end lost 3 bases, the J end lost 3 bases, and 12 bases lay between the germline ends. The germline V gene encodes CDR1 SGHTA and CDR2 FQGNSA. For the CDR3, the DNA is TGTGCCAGCAGCTTTATAGGGACTGTCTACGAGCAGTACTTC. Amino acid sequence: CASSFIGTVYEQYF.

There are many counts of this clonotype. This chain connects TRBV5-4 to TRBJ2-3; 10 bases are shared with TRBD2. The CDR3 is made up of 18 amino acids. The germline gives CDR1 SGHNT, CDR2 YYREEE (reference sequence). V shed 2 bases and J 2 bases; nucleotides not matched to a gene: 11. This CDR3 is CASSFALAGAFSTDTQYF. CDR3 sequence (DNA): TGTGCCAGCAGCTTTGCTCTAGCGGGGGCATTCTCCACAGATACGCAGTATTTT.

This clonotype has at least ten counts. The chain links TRBV25-1 to TRBJ2-2, with D tentatively TRBD2 (6 bases). The germline gives CDR1 MGHDK, CDR2 SYGVNS. V was shortened by 5 bases and J by 5 bases, with 12 bases between the two germline ends. The length of the CDR3 is 14 residues. For the CDR3, the DNA is TGTGCCAGCAGTTCGCGGGGACTGACCGGGGAGCTGTTTTTT. Its translation is CASSSRGLTGELFF. The full variable domain, in which reference TRBV25-1 and TRBJ2-2 provide the parts outside the CDR3, is EADIYQTPRYLVIGTGKKITLECSQTMGHDKMYWYQQDPGMELHLIHYSYGVNSTEKGDLSSESTVSRIRTEHFPLTLESARPSHTSQYLCASSSRGLTGELFFGEGSRLTVL.

The rearrangement links TRBV19 to TRBJ2-1; 8 bases are shared with TRBD1. V dropped 9 bases and J dropped 7; count of bases not matched to a gene: 5. The CDR3 runs to 12 residues. Germline loops: CDR1 LNHDA, CDR2 SQIVND (reference sequence). CDR3 DNA: TGTGCCAGCGGTACAGGGGGGAATGAGCAGTTCTTC. It translates to CASGTGGNEQFF.